The rows below give T cell receptor beta chains drawn from one sample of a study of T cell responses to AZD1222 COVID-19 vaccine. Sequencing was performed with immunoSEQ multiplex PCR; in TCRdb, only in-frame clones are kept and a portion is missing. Of 130,000 or so clones listed, about 91% are singletons. The specimen was peripheral blood, collected 28 days after the second AZD1222 dose. These TCRs come from an adult who received the AZD1222 COVID-19 vaccine. The CDR3 runs from the conserved cysteine through the conserved F or W. The order of the fields is V gene, clone size, D gene, J gene, CDR3 DNA, CDR3 protein. The D gene is left open where the match is weak. Some rows mark clone size as missing; the rest say once, few, many or name a class of expanded clone.

>TRBV7-8|.|.|TRBJ1-6
TGTGCCAGCAGCCCCCCTGTTGGAGTCGGATCCTCTTATAATTCACCCCTCCACTTT
CASSPPVGVGSSYNSPLHF
>TRBV28|.|.|TRBJ1-5
TGTGCCAGCAGCCCAACGAGAGGGCAGCCCCAGCATTTT
CASSPTRGQPQHF
>TRBV27|.|TRBD1|TRBJ1-5
TGTGCCAGCAGTCGGTGGACAGGGGGCGAGGCCAATCAGCCCCAGCATTTT
CASSRWTGGEANQPQHF
>TRBV9|.|.|TRBJ1-3
TGTGCCAGCAGCAAGGCAGGGACTGGAAACACCATATATTTT
CASSKAGTGNTIYF
>TRBV19|.|TRBD1|TRBJ1-2
TGTGCCAGTACTGCCCCCGGGACAGCTCTTTACAATAGGGACTACACCTTC
CASTAPGTALYNRDYTF
>TRBV6-2/TRBV6-3|.|.|TRBJ1-2
TGTGCCAGCAGTCGACAGTTCTACACCTTC
CASSRQFYTF
>TRBV7-8|.|TRBD1|TRBJ1-2
TGTGCCAGCGCCCTGACAGGGGGAGGTGGCTACACCTTC
CASALTGGGGYTF
>TRBV30|.|TRBD1|TRBJ1-5
TGTGCCTGGAGTCGGGGACAGGGGTATCAGCCCCAGCATTTT
CAWSRGQGYQPQHF
>TRBV3-1/TRBV3-2|few|.|TRBJ2-7
TGTGCCAGCAGCCAAGACGGACTGGGGGGCGAGCAGTACTTC
CASSQDGLGGEQYF
>TRBV7-8|.|.|TRBJ2-2
TGTGCCAGCAGTTGGACCTCCGCGAACACCGGGGAGCTGTTTTTT
CASSWTSANTGELFF
>TRBV19|.|.|TRBJ1-2
TGTGCCAGTAGCCGGGACCTTCGTAGCTACACCTTC
CASSRDLRSYTF
>TRBV7-3|.|TRBD1|TRBJ2-1
TGTGCCAGCAGCCAAGGGACAGGGGGGAATGAGCAGTTCTTC
CASSQGTGGNEQFF
>TRBV5-6|.|.|TRBJ1-5
TGTGCCAGCAGCTTAGGGGGGAGCAATCAGCCCCAGCATTTT
CASSLGGSNQPQHF
>TRBV11-1|.|TRBD1|TRBJ2-1
TGTGCCAGCAGCTTGGGACAGATCTCCTACAATGAGCAGTTCTTC
CASSLGQISYNEQFF
>TRBV9|.|.|TRBJ2-1
TGTGCCAGCAGCGTAGGAGGGTCGGATGAGCAGTTCTTC
CASSVGGSDEQFF
>TRBV7-2|.|TRBD1|TRBJ1-2
TGTGCCAGCAGCTTCCGGGACAGGGGCCTCTATGGCTACACCTTC
CASSFRDRGLYGYTF
>TRBV5-4|.|.|TRBJ1-2
TGTGCCAGCAGCTTGTGGGGGGATGGCTATGGCTACACCTTC
CASSLWGDGYGYTF
>TRBV27|.|.|TRBJ2-5
TGTGCCAGCAGTATACAGGGAGGGGAGACCCAGTACTTC
CASSIQGGETQYF
>TRBV30|.|TRBD1|TRBJ2-1
TGTGCTCGGGACAGGTTAGACAATGAGCAGTTCTTC
CARDRLDNEQFF
>TRBV11-2|.|TRBD1|TRBJ1-4
TGTGCCAGCAGCAGGGACAGGGTGGGAGAAAAACTGTTTTTT
CASSRDRVGEKLFF
>TRBV28|.|TRBD2|TRBJ2-3
TGTGCCAGCAGTCGGGGACTAGCGGGAGAGGATACGCAGTATTTT
CASSRGLAGEDTQYF
>TRBV2|.|TRBD1|TRBJ1-1
TGTGCCAGCAGAGGGGACAGCGAGAACACTGAAGCTTTCTTT
CASRGDSENTEAFF
>TRBV5-1|.|.|TRBJ2-5
TGCGCCAGCAGCTTGGGGGGTGCGGGTCAAGAGACCCAGTACTTC
CASSLGGAGQETQYF
>TRBV9|.|.|TRBJ1-3
TGTGCCAGCAGCGTAGGGGGCGTAGCCTCTGGAAACACCATATATTTT
CASSVGGVASGNTIYF
>TRBV2|.|TRBD2|TRBJ2-3
TGTGCCAGCAGTTCTAGCGGGGCTACAGATACGCAGTATTTT
CASSSSGATDTQYF
>TRBV7-2|.|.|TRBJ1-1
TGTGCCAGCAGCTTCGGGGGGGCGCGCACTGAAGCTTTCTTT
CASSFGGARTEAFF
>TRBV6-5|.|.|TRBJ2-5
TGTGCCAGCAGTCTCCGGGGGCCGTACCAAGAGACCCAGTACTTC
CASSLRGPYQETQYF
>TRBV27|.|.|TRBJ2-5
TGTGCCAGCAGTTATAATGCAGGGGACCAAGAGACCCAGTACTTC
CASSYNAGDQETQYF
>TRBV7-8|.|TRBD2|TRBJ2-3
TGTGCCAGCAGCTCCGGACTAGCGGAGAACACAGATACGCAGTATTTT
CASSSGLAENTDTQYF
>TRBV15|.|.|TRBJ1-5
TGTGCCACCAGCAGAGACAGAAATCAGCCCCAGCATTTT
CATSRDRNQPQHF
>TRBV12-2|.|.|TRBJ2-4
TGTGCAAGTCGTTTCACCAAATGTACGACTAGGGACATTCAGTACTTC
CASRFTKCTTRDIQYF
>TRBV18|.|.|TRBJ1-5
TGTGCCAGCTCACCTAGTCGTGGGGTTAATCAGCCCCAGCATTTT
CASSPSRGVNQPQHF
>TRBV6-5|.|.|TRBJ2-7
TGTGCCAGCAGCACCGGGACGGATGGCTACGAGCAGTACTTC
CASSTGTDGYEQYF
>TRBV7-9|.|TRBD1|TRBJ2-5
TGTGCCAGCAGCCGAGACAGGGGAGAGACCCAGTACTTC
CASSRDRGETQYF
>TRBV10-2|.|.|TRBJ1-3
TGCGCCAGCAGTCCCGGGGGCAGTAGGACTGGAAACACCATATATTTT
CASSPGGSRTGNTIYF
>TRBV3-1/TRBV3-2|.|.|TRBJ2-3
TGTGCCAGCAGCCACCGGGACACCCATACGCAGTATTTT
CASSHRDTHTQYF
>TRBV19|once|.|TRBJ1-1
TGTGCCAGCTTCCCACAGGAGAACACTGAAGCTTTCTTT
CASFPQENTEAFF
>TRBV5-1|once|TRBD2|TRBJ2-3
TGCGCCAGCAGCGGGACTAGCGGGAGGGATACGCAGTATTTT
CASSGTSGRDTQYF
>TRBV6-2/TRBV6-3|.|.|TRBJ2-2
TGTGCCAGCAGTTCCGGGAGTCACACCGGGGAGCTGTTTTTT
CASSSGSHTGELFF
>TRBV12-3/TRBV12-4|.|.|TRBJ1-1
TGTGCCAGCAGCCTAACCGACACTGAAGCTTTCTTT
CASSLTDTEAFF
>TRBV28|few|.|TRBJ1-1
TGTGCCAGCAGCCGTCCTGCGGGGGGGAGGACTGAAGCTTTCTTT
CASSRPAGGRTEAFF
>TRBV6-5|.|TRBD1|TRBJ1-4
TGTGCCAGCAGACGGACAGGGGTTGGAGAAAAACTGTTTTTT
CASRRTGVGEKLFF
>TRBV18|.|TRBD1|TRBJ1-5
TGTGCCAGCTCACCTCAGGGGGCGAATAGCAATCAGCCCCAGCATTTT
CASSPQGANSNQPQHF
>TRBV7-8|.|.|TRBJ1-2
TGTGCCAGCCGATCACCGGGCCTTTTTGAGGGCTACACCTTC
CASRSPGLFEGYTF
>TRBV6-5|.|.|TRBJ1-3
TGTGCCAGCACCCAGACGGTCTCTGGAAACACCATATATTTT
CASTQTVSGNTIYF
>TRBV18|.|.|TRBJ1-6
TGTGCCAGCTCACCTTTTGGACAAGATAATTCACCCCTCCACTTT
CASSPFGQDNSPLHF
>TRBV7-6|.|TRBD2|TRBJ2-1
TGTGCCAGCAGCTTACAGCCGGGACTAGCGGCCCTTATCTCCTACAATGAGCAGTTCTTC
CASSLQPGLAALISYNEQFF
>TRBV11-3|.|.|TRBJ2-3
TGTGCCAGCAGTAGAGGGGCAGATACGCAGTATTTT
CASSRGADTQYF
>TRBV6-5|.|TRBD1|TRBJ1-1
TGTGCCAGCTTGAGGGGGCAAGGGGACACTGAAGCTTTCTTT
CASLRGQGDTEAFF
>TRBV15|.|.|TRBJ1-1
TGTGCCACCAGCAGATACGGACCGGATATTATGAACACTGAAGCTTTCTTT
CATSRYGPDIMNTEAFF
>TRBV5-1|.|.|TRBJ2-2
TGCGCCAGCAGCTTGGCCGCCGGGCCCGGGGAGCTGTTTTTT
CASSLAAGPGELFF
>TRBV25-1|.|TRBD1|TRBJ1-2
TGTGCCAGCAGTGACGGGGACAGGGGATTAGCTGGCTACACCTTC
CASSDGDRGLAGYTF
>TRBV14|.|.|TRBJ2-3
TGTGCCAGCAGCCCCTGGGGGGCAGACGATACGCAGTATTTT
CASSPWGADDTQYF
>TRBV19|.|TRBD1|TRBJ2-2
TGTGCCAGTAGTATTGGACAGGGTGCCGGGGAGCTGTTTTTT
CASSIGQGAGELFF
>TRBV10-3|.|TRBD2|TRBJ2-7
TGTGCCATCAGCCTTAGCGGGCAAGCATCCTACGAGCAGTACTTC
CAISLSGQASYEQYF
>TRBV5-1|.|.|TRBJ1-4
TGCGCCAGCAGCTTAACAGGGATATTAGCGGAAAAACTGTTTTTT
CASSLTGILAEKLFF
>TRBV5-1|.|.|TRBJ1-5
TGCGCCAGCAGCTTGGACAGTTCGAATCAGCCCCAGCATTTT
CASSLDSSNQPQHF
>TRBV3-1/TRBV3-2|.|.|TRBJ2-1
TGTGCCAGCAGCCAAGAGGGGACCGCGTGGTTCTTC
CASSQEGTAWFF
>TRBV6-5|.|.|TRBJ1-3
TGTGCCAGCAGTTACTTCGGAACCTCTGGAAACACCATATATTTT
CASSYFGTSGNTIYF
>TRBV3-1/TRBV3-2|.|.|TRBJ1-6
TGTGCCAGCAGCCAAGAGGCGGACAATTCACCCCTCCACTTT
CASSQEADNSPLHF